The clone carrying this T cell receptor beta chain has just a few counts. Here immunoSEQ multiplex PCR was the method, and the copy in TCRdb shows in-frame clones only, minus some. The sample yields approximately 97,000 clones, more than 90% seen once. This entry is derived from a study of control samples from healthy donors and cancer patients. Material: blood. The receptor's source is a human donor in good health. The donor label of this sample is uncertain.

Here the CDR3 reads CASSSSVGQVYYGYTF. The DNA for the CDR3 is TGCGCCAGCAGCTCGAGCGTAGGGCAGGTCTACTATGGCTACACCTTC. The V gene is TRBV5-1, the J gene TRBJ1-2, with D unresolved. The length of the CDR3 is 16 residues. Germline assignment: CDR1 SGHRS and CDR2 YFSETQ. V dropped 3 bases and J dropped 3 bases, with 18 bases sitting between them.